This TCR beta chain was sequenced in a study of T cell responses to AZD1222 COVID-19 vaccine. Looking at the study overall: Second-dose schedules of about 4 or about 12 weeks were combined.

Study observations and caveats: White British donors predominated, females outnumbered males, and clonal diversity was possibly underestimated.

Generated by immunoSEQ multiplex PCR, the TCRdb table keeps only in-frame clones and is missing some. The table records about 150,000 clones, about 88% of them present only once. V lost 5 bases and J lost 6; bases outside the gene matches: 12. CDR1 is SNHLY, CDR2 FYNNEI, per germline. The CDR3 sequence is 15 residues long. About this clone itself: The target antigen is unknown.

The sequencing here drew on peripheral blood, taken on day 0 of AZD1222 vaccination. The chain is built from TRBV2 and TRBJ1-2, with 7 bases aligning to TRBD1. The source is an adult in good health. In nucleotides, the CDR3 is TGTGCCAGCAGTTTCGACCTTACAGGGGTGAATGGCTACACCTTC. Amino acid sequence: CASSFDLTGVNGYTF.